This passage covers 27 T cell receptor beta chains from one sample sequenced in a study of vaccination and CD4 T cells after COVID-19. Cultured CD4+ T-cell DNA underwent Oncomine TCR Beta short-read sequencing. Via MiXCR, TCRdb re-called the PCR reads, giving one row per CDR3 protein. The data contain roughly 14,000 distinct CDR3 sequences, roughly 51% of them seen just once; the ten biggest clones take up 10%. Antigens of these TCRs are unknown. Sample treatment: roughly 10-day PBMC culture with coronavirus spike peptide pools or control peptides (ViraFEST assay). Material: CD4+ T cells from blood, cultured in vitro, obtained before SARS-CoV-2 vaccination. The source is a human donor who had recovered from COVID-19.

The V gene is TRBV6-1, the J gene TRBJ2-3, with TRBD2 identical over 9 bases. With V trimmed by 6 bases and J by 0 bases, 16 bases remained unmatched. This CDR3 region has 19 residues. Germline V lookup: CDR1 MNHNS, CDR2 SASEGT. CDR3 loop: CASRVLAGGRRASTDTQYF. The CDR3 nucleotides are TGTGCCAGCAGGGTACTAGCGGGTGGTCGACGAGCTAGCACAGATACGCAGTATTTT.

This chain's CDR3 is CASSGSMTTDTQYF. DNA for the CDR3: TGTGCCAGTAGCGGGAGCATGACCACAGATACGCAGTATTTT. J is TRBJ2-3 and V is TRBV19; D is perhaps TRBD2 (6 bases). The CDR3 has 14 amino acids. Germline values: CDR1 LNHDA, CDR2 SQIVND (reference sequence). V lost 6 bases to trimming and J lost 2 bases, with 12 bases between them.

As to this clonotype: One junction end disagrees with the germline gene, perhaps due to a read error. The genes are TRBV20-1 and TRBJ2-2, with a possible D match to TRBD2 (6 bases). CDR1 and CDR2 (germline): DFQATT, SNEGSKA (reference sequence). The CDR3 extends over 15 amino acids. CDR3 amino acids: CSAGGSRRNTGGLFF. The CDR3 region has the DNA TGCAGTGCTGGGGGGTCGCGGAGGAACACCGGGGGGCTGTTTTTT.

This chain joins TRBV11-2 and TRBJ2-3; possibly TRBD1 or TRBD2 for D (5 bases each). The germline V and J ends were trimmed by 5 bases and 2 bases, with 17 bases remaining between them. CDR3 length equals 16 residues. Germline-derived CDR1 and CDR2 are SGHAT and FQNNGV. The CDR3 DNA sequence: TGTGCCAGCAGCCCCACATGGTCCGGGGCCACAGATACGCAGTATTTT. This codes for CASSPTWSGATDTQYF.

V and J are TRBV20-1 and TRBJ2-5, with D unclear. The germline gives CDR1 DFQATT, CDR2 SNEGSKA (reference sequence). Trimming took off 2 bases at V and 6 bases at J, with 19 bases between the two ends. This CDR3 has 15 residues. The CDR3 sequence: CSARYKPGKGKTQYF. For the CDR3, the DNA is TGCAGTGCTAGATATAAGCCGGGTAAAGGAAAGACCCAGTACTTC.

This chain joins TRBV15 and TRBJ2-2, with D unresolved. The CDR3 totals 14 residues. Trimming left V 0 bases short and J 4 bases short, with 6 bases between. Germline CDR1 reads LNHNV; CDR2 reads YYDKDF (reference sequence). The CDR3 region is CATSRDLRTGELFF. CDR3 coding DNA: TGTGCCACCAGCAGAGATCTCCGCACCGGGGAGCTGTTTTTT.

This chain links TRBV21-1 with TRBJ2-7. TRBV21-1 is flagged as a pseudogene. The CDR3 is made up of 12 amino acids. The CDR3 nucleotides read TGTGCCAGCCGGGGAATCCCCTACGAGCAGTACTTC. This translates into CASRGIPYEQYF.

This rearrangement joins TRBV20-1 to TRBJ2-5; TRBD1 matches at 8 bases. Germline CDR1 reads DFQATT; CDR2 reads SNEGSKA (reference sequence). Trimming removed 5 bases from V and 5 bases from J; junction bases left unmatched: 7. The CDR3 spans 13 residues. The CDR3, as DNA: TGCAGTGCTCACGACAGGGGATGGGAGACCCAGTACTTC. This encodes CSAHDRGWETQYF.

By its share, this clonotype is medium-sized (0.01 to 0.1%). V gene TRBV6-5 combines with J gene TRBJ2-5; 7 nucleotides line up with TRBD2. Germline trimming cut 2 bases from V and 3 bases from J; bases unmatched to any gene: 3. Germline CDR1 reads MNHEY; CDR2 reads SVGAGI. The CDR3 totals 14 residues. The CDR3: CASSYGGGKETQYF. The CDR3 coding sequence is TGTGCCAGCAGTTACGGGGGGGGGAAAGAGACCCAGTACTTC.

The rearrangement links TRBV28 to TRBJ1-4, with 12 bases that match TRBD1. CDR1 is MDHEN, CDR2 SYDVKM, per germline. V lost 5 bases and J lost 7; bases outside the gene matches: 8. This CDR3 region has 16 residues. As DNA, the CDR3 is TGTGCCAGCAGTAGGGACAGGGGGCGCCGGGGTGAAAAACTGTTTTTT. It translates to CASSRDRGRRGEKLFF.

This clonotype was detected a few times. The CDR3 sequence: CASGQGAGSPLHF. As DNA, the CDR3 is TGTGCCAGCGGACAGGGGGCCGGTTCACCCCTCCACTTT. V usage is TRBV27 and J usage is TRBJ1-6; 11 bases line up with TRBD1. Trimming took 8 bases from V and 9 from J; bases not matched to a gene: 3. CDR1 and CDR2 (germline): MNHEY, SMNVEV (reference sequence). The CDR3 has 13 amino acids.

This clonotype was counted a single time. The J gene is TRBJ2-3, the V gene TRBV28, with a possible D match to TRBD2 (6 bases). CDR1 MDHEN and CDR2 SYDVKM come from the germline V gene. The CDR3 is 15 amino acids. The V end was cut by 1 base, the J end by 7 bases, with 15 bases between. CDR3 protein: CASSLSEASAYTQYF. As DNA, the CDR3 is TGTGCCAGCAGTTTATCAGAGGCTAGCGCTTATACGCAGTATTTT.

This clonotype was seen only a few times. The chain couples TRBV4-1 to TRBJ2-7; possibly TRBD2 for D (5 bases). From germline, CDR1 is MGHRA and CDR2 YSYEKL. The V and J ends lost 0 bases and 8 bases respectively, with 11 bases between them. This CDR3 contains 13 residues. The CDR3 spells CASSQDPTGKQYF. The CDR3 DNA reads TGCGCCAGCAGCCAAGACCCGACGGGGAAGCAGTACTTC.

This clonotype was recorded once. This chain uses TRBV15 with TRBJ2-3; D possibly corresponds to TRBD2 (5 bases). Deletions cut 0 bases from V and 1 base from J, with 11 bases between. The CDR3 loop spans 16 amino acids. CDR1 is LNHNV and CDR2 is YYDKDF in the germline V gene (reference sequence). The CDR3 nucleotides read TGTGCCACCAGCAGAGATGAGGGTTTCGGCACAGATACGCAGTATTTT. Translated, it gives CATSRDEGFGTDTQYF.

The chain couples TRBV5-1 to TRBJ1-2; 7 bases fit TRBD1. Per germline, CDR1 SGHRS and CDR2 YFSETQ. There are 14 residues in the CDR3. V was pared by 4 bases and J by 4 bases, with 7 bases of the junction left unmatched. The CDR3 nucleotides read TGCGCCAGCAGCGCCGACGGGACAGCCTATGGCTACACCTTC. This sequence encodes CASSADGTAYGYTF.

The chain uses TRBV19 and TRBJ1-3; TRBD1 might be the D (5 bases). Per the germline V gene, CDR1 is LNHDA and CDR2 is SQIVND (reference sequence). CDR3 length: 11 residues. V was cut by 6 bases and J by 9 bases, with 9 bases left in between. The CDR3 DNA is TGTGCCAGTAGCCTCGGGGGCACCATATATTTT. As protein: CASSLGGTIYF.

This clonotype turned up a few times. The chain links TRBV21-1 to TRBJ2-2; the D call in the table, TRBD1, was not verified against the DNA. TRBV21-1 is labeled a pseudogene. The CDR3 is 16 residues long. The CDR3 region is CASSKSPTGCTGELFF. CDR3 sequence (DNA): TGTGCCAGCAGCAAATCCCCGACAGGGTGCACCGGGGAGCTGTTTTTT.

This chain uses TRBV20-1 with TRBJ1-6, with D maybe TRBD1 (5 bases). Trimming removed 0 bases at V and 6 bases at J, with 15 bases between. Germline CDR1 reads DFQATT; CDR2 reads SNEGSKA (reference sequence). There are 16 residues in the CDR3. The CDR3 DNA sequence: TGCAGTGCTAGAGATTTTTCTAGACAGATTAATTCACCCCTCCACTTT. Translating gives CSARDFSRQINSPLHF.

CDR3 residues: CASSAPGQGNTGELFF. In DNA form, the CDR3 reads TGTGCCAGCAGCGCGCCGGGACAGGGAAACACCGGGGAGCTGTTTTTT. The chain recombines TRBV9 with TRBJ2-2, with 9 bases aligning to TRBD1. The V and J ends lost 3 bases and 2 bases, in that order; junction bases with no gene match: 5. Germline CDR1 SGDLS, CDR2 YYNGEE. The CDR3 loop spans 16 amino acids.

The chain combines TRBV27 with TRBJ2-1; TRBD1 agrees at 7 bases. CDR1 and CDR2 from the germline V gene are MNHEY and SMNVEV (reference sequence). V trimming: 5 bases; J trimming: 7 bases; junction bases outside the gene matches: 11. This CDR3 contains 15 residues. The CDR3 protein is CASSLRDRLLNEQFF. The CDR3, as DNA: TGTGCCAGCAGTCTCCGGGACAGACTACTGAATGAGCAGTTCTTC.

This clonotype has just one count. This chain connects TRBV7-4 to TRBJ1-2, with D perhaps TRBD1 (5 bases). V lost 5 bases and J 7 bases, leaving 20 bases between the germline ends. The CDR3 spans 15 residues. Per germline, CDR1 SGHVT and CDR2 SQSDAQ. CDR3 sequence: CASSVGGAGLGGYTF. The CDR3 DNA reads TGTGCCAGCAGCGTAGGAGGGGCAGGGTTAGGTGGCTACACCTTC.

This chain joins TRBV6-1 and TRBJ1-2; perhaps TRBD1 as D (5 bases). CDR3 length: 13 residues. The V end was cut by 6 bases, the J end by 5 bases, with 13 bases between. The V gene's germline CDR1 is MNHNS and CDR2 SASEGT. CDR3 protein: CASRSGSWYGYTF. The CDR3 DNA is TGTGCCAGCAGATCAGGGTCCTGGTATGGCTACACCTTC.

This clonotype came up a few times. The V gene is TRBV6-2 or TRBV6-3, the J gene TRBJ2-7; tentatively, D is TRBD1 (6 bases). CDR1 is MNHEY and CDR2 is SVGEGT in the germline V gene. Trimming shortened V by 7 bases and J by 3 bases, and 13 bases separated the two germline ends. The CDR3 is 13 residues long. The CDR3 DNA is TGTGCCAGCACCTTCGGGACATTCTACGAGCAGTACTTC. This codes for CASTFGTFYEQYF.

The J gene is TRBJ1-2, the V gene TRBV4-2; D gene unclear. This CDR3 has 14 amino acids. Germline CDR1 LGHNA, CDR2 YNFKEQ. Trimming took 4 bases from V and 2 from J, leaving 11 bases between them. CDR3 in amino acids: CASSPLEGNYGYTF. In DNA, the CDR3 is TGTGCCAGCAGCCCGCTTGAGGGAAACTATGGCTACACCTTC.

The rearrangement links TRBV7-2 to TRBJ2-7; TRBD1 matches 9 bases. CDR1 and CDR2 from the germline V gene are SGHTA and FQGNSA. The V segment lost 4 bases and the J segment 5 bases; nucleotides outside the gene matches: 9. The CDR3 covers 15 residues. CDR3 region: CASSSDRGPRDEQYF. CDR3 in DNA: TGTGCCAGCAGCTCGGACAGGGGCCCCAGGGACGAGCAGTACTTC.

The CDR3 reads CASREQGTYGYTF. The CDR3, as DNA: TGTGCCAGCAGAGAACAGGGGACCTATGGCTACACCTTC. This chain connects TRBV25-1 to TRBJ1-2, with 7 bases fitting TRBD1. With 6 bases clipped from V and 4 bases from J, the junction kept 5 bases outside the gene matches. This CDR3 spans 13 amino acids. The germline gives CDR1 MGHDK, CDR2 SYGVNS.

This clonotype was seen a few times. V and J are TRBV29-1 and TRBJ1-1; D not certain. Germline V gene lookup returns CDR1 SQVTM and CDR2 ANQGSEA. Trimming stripped 4 bases from V and 5 bases from J, with 20 bases between. The CDR3 has 15 residues. CDR3 region: CSVVIGGVARTEAFF. CDR3 nucleotide sequence: TGCAGCGTTGTCATAGGTGGCGTTGCGAGGACTGAAGCTTTCTTT.